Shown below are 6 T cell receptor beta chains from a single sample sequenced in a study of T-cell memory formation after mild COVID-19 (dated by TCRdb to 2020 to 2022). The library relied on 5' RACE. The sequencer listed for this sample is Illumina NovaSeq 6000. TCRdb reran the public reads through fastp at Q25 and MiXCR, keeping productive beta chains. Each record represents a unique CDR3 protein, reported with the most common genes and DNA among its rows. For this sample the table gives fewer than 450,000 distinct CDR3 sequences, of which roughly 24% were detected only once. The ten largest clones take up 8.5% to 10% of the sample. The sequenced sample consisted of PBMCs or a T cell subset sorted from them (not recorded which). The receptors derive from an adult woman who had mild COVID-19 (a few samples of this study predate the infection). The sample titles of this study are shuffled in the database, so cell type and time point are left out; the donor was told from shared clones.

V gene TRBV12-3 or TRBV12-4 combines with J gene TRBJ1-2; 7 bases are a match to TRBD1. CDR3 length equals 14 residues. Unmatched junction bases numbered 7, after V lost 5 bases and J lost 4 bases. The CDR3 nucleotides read TGTGCCAGCAGTCGACAGGGTTTCATCTATGGCTACACCTTC. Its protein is CASSRQGFIYGYTF.

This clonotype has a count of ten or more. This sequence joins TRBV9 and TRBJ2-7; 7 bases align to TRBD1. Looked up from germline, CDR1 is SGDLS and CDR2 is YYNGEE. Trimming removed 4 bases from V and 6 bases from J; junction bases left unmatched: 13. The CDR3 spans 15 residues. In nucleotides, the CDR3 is TGTGCCAGCAGCCTAGGGACAGCTGGGCCCATCGAGCAGTACTTC. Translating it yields CASSLGTAGPIEQYF.

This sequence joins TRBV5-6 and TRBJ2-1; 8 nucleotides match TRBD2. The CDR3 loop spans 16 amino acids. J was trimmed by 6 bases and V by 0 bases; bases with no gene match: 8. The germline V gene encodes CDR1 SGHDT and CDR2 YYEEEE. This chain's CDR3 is CASSLEAGGGFNEQFF. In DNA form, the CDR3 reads TGTGCCAGCAGCTTGGAGGCTGGCGGGGGGTTCAATGAGCAGTTCTTC.

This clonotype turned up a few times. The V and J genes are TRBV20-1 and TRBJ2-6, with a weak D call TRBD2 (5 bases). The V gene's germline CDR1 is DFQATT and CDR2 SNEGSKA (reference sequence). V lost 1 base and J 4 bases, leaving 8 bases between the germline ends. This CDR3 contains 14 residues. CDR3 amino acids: CSARGGAGANVLTF. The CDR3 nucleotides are TGCAGTGCTAGAGGGGGAGCCGGGGCCAACGTCCTGACTTTC.

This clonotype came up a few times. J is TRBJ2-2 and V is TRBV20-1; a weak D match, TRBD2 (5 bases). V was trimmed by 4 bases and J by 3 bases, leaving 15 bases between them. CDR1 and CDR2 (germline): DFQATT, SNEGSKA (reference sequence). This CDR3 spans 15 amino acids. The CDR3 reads CSATSSGRYTGELFF. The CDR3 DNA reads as TGCAGTGCTACCTCCAGCGGTCGTTACACCGGGGAGCTGTTTTTT.

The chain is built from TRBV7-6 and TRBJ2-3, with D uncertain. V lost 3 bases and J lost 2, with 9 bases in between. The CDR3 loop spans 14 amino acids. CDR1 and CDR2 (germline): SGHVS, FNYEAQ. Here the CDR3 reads CASSLYSNTDTQYF. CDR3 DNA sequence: TGTGCCAGCAGCTTGTACAGCAACACAGATACGCAGTATTTT.